The clone carrying this T cell receptor (beta chain) was observed a single time. Its antigen is unidentified. Treatment noted: 19 received Ad26.COV2.S at low or high dose, single or two shots; 5 received placebo; per-sample allocation not given. Day 63 following the first vaccine or placebo injection was when the samples were taken. Adults aged 18-55 years in Boston included the donor. This sample is drawn from a study of Ad26.COV2.S vaccination and SARS-CoV-2 variants. Generated by immunoSEQ multiplex PCR, the TCRdb table keeps only in-frame clones and is missing some. Seen here are some 250,000 clones, over 75% observed once, and the top ten hold around 10%. Findings of the study overall: Spike-specific responses of CD8+ and CD4+ T cells were reported to display substantial breadth after vaccination. While placebo recipients had lower spike-specific TCR breadth, vaccine recipients had more.

This clonotype was obtained from a person aged 18 to 65 who received the Ad26.COV2.S COVID-19 vaccine or a placebo. The source was peripheral blood, collected in a trial of Ad26.COV2.S vaccine versus placebo.

The DNA of the CDR3 is TGTGCCAGCAGCTTAGTCTACACCGGGGAGCTGTTTTTT. This encodes CASSLVYTGELFF. The chain recombines TRBV11-2 with TRBJ2-2; D remains unclear. This CDR3 is built from 13 residues. Trimming removed 1 base from V and 3 bases from J, with 3 bases in between. Germline CDR1 is SGHAT and CDR2 is FQNNGV.